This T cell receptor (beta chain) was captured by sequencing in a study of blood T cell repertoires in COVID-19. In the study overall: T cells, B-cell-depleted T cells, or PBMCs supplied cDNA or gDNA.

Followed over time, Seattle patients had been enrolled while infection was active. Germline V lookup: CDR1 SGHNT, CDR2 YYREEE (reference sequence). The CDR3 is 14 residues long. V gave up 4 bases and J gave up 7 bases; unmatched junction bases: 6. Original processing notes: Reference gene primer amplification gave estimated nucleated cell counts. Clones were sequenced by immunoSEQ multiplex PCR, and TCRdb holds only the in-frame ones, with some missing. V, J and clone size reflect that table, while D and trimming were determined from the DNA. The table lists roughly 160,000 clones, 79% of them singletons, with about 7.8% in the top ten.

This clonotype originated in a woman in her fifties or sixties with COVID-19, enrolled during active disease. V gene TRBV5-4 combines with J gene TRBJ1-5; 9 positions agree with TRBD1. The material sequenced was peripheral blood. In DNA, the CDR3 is TGTGCCAGCAGCCGGGACAGGGAACCCCAGCCCCAGCATTTT. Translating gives CASSRDREPQPQHF.